This is a list of T cell receptor beta chains from one sample in a study of blood T cell repertoires in COVID-19. The protocol was immunoSEQ multiplex PCR, while the TCRdb copy is restricted to in-frame clones and leaves out a portion. The data hold approximately 220,000 clones, with approximately 87% observed a single time. Sequencing was performed on peripheral blood. The receptors were gathered from a man in his sixties who had recovered from COVID-19. The CDR3 runs from the conserved cysteine through the conserved F or W. A D gene is named only where the DNA matches it firmly. Size tells how often a clone was seen (once, few, many) or the class of an expanded clone, and some rows leave it out.

V gene	D gene	CDR3 length	clone size	J gene	CDR3 protein	CDR3 DNA
TRBV2	TRBD2	15	-	TRBJ2-1	CASKGGTSGSFEQFF	TGTGCCAGCAAAGGAGGGACTAGCGGTTCCTTTGAGCAGTTCTTC
TRBV6-2/TRBV6-3	TRBD1	15	once	TRBJ1-1	CASSRRQGRVTEAFF	TGTGCCAGCAGTCGTCGACAGGGGAGGGTGACTGAAGCTTTCTTT
TRBV25-1	-	13	once	TRBJ1-2	CASSVQANYGYTF	TGTGCCAGCAGTGTCCAGGCGAACTATGGCTACACCTTC
TRBV7-8	-	17	-	TRBJ1-6	CASSSEGDNSYNSPLHF	TGTGCCAGCAGCTCTGAAGGGGACAACTCCTATAATTCACCCCTCCACTTT
TRBV6-1	TRBD1	20	-	TRBJ1-5	CASSAALGTGGSYSNQPQHF	TGTGCCAGCAGTGCTGCACTCGGGACAGGGGGCAGTTATAGCAATCAGCCCCAGCATTTT
TRBV19	-	15	-	TRBJ1-5	CASSRGGGEWQPQHF	TGTGCCAGTAGTCGAGGGGGGGGTGAATGGCAGCCCCAGCATTTT
TRBV9	TRBD1	15	-	TRBJ1-1	CASSGQDRGPTEAFF	TGTGCCAGCAGCGGACAGGACAGGGGTCCGACTGAAGCTTTCTTT
TRBV7-6	TRBD2	16	few	TRBJ2-7	CASSLELAGLPYEQYF	TGTGCCAGCAGCTTAGAACTAGCGGGGTTACCCTACGAGCAGTACTTC
TRBV5-1	TRBD1	17	-	TRBJ1-3	CASSLGGQGDSGNTIYF	TGCGCCAGCAGCTTGGGGGGACAGGGGGACTCTGGAAACACCATATATTTT
TRBV29-1	TRBD1	16	-	TRBJ2-5	CSVEERTGVFSGTQYF	TGCAGCGTTGAAGAAAGGACAGGGGTATTTTCGGGGACCCAGTACTTC
TRBV9	-	13	-	TRBJ2-7	CASSVARDNEQYF	TGTGCCAGCAGCGTAGCACGGGACAACGAGCAGTACTTC
TRBV11-3	TRBD2	15	-	TRBJ2-1	CASSPGGLTHNEQFF	TGTGCCAGCAGCCCCGGGGGGTTGACCCACAATGAGCAGTTCTTC
TRBV5-4	-	14	-	TRBJ1-5	CASSSGGRNQPQHF	TGTGCCAGCAGCTCCGGTGGGCGCAATCAGCCCCAGCATTTT
TRBV19	TRBD1	18	-	TRBJ2-6	CASSRGGQGFSGANVLTF	TGTGCCAGTAGTAGAGGGGGACAGGGATTTTCTGGGGCCAACGTCCTGACTTTC
TRBV3-1/TRBV3-2	-	12	-	TRBJ2-5	CASAPRGETQYF	TGTGCCAGCGCCCCGCGGGGTGAGACCCAGTACTTC
TRBV7-3	-	15	once	TRBJ1-1	CASSLTGAGHTEAFF	TGTGCCAGCAGCTTAACCGGCGCTGGGCACACTGAAGCTTTCTTT
TRBV5-1	TRBD1	17	-	TRBJ2-7	CASSLDGTGGAVSEQYF	TGCGCCAGCAGCTTGGACGGGACAGGGGGCGCGGTCTCCGAGCAGTACTTC
TRBV5-1	-	15	-	TRBJ1-6	CASSPDGGTNSPLHF	TGCGCCAGCAGCCCTGACGGGGGGACTAATTCACCCCTCCACTTT
TRBV5-1	TRBD2	15	-	TRBJ2-5	CASSATGTRGETQYF	TGCGCCAGCAGTGCAACCGGGACTAGGGGAGAGACCCAGTACTTC
TRBV19	-	16	once	TRBJ1-2	CASSPIERQGPYGYTF	TGTGCCAGTAGTCCCATAGAAAGGCAGGGCCCCTATGGCTACACCTTC
TRBV5-1	TRBD1	15	-	TRBJ1-1	CASSLSDREGTEAFF	TGCGCCAGCAGCCTATCGGACAGGGAAGGCACTGAAGCTTTCTTT
TRBV18	-	14	-	TRBJ1-5	CASSPQNSNQPQHF	TGTGCCAGCTCACCCCAGAATAGCAATCAGCCCCAGCATTTT
TRBV25-1	-	12	few	TRBJ1-2	CATRENLYGYTF	TGTGCCACCAGAGAGAACCTCTATGGCTACACCTTC
TRBV20-1	-	13	-	TRBJ2-7	CSASGTVSYEQYF	TGCAGTGCTAGTGGGACTGTGTCCTACGAGCAGTACTTC
TRBV28	-	15	-	TRBJ1-5	CASSPPRHHNQPQHF	TGTGCCAGCAGTCCCCCGAGACACCACAATCAGCCCCAGCATTTT
TRBV10-3	TRBD1	12	many	TRBJ1-1	CAIAPGGTEAFF	TGTGCCATCGCCCCAGGGGGCACTGAAGCTTTCTTT
TRBV10-3	TRBD2	15	-	TRBJ2-3	CAVSRGGTYTDTQYF	TGTGCCGTGTCGCGGGGGGGGACCTACACAGATACGCAGTATTTT
TRBV7-9	-	17	-	TRBJ2-4	CASSLGGRPIAKNIQYF	TGTGCCAGCAGCTTAGGCGGCCGCCCAATAGCCAAAAACATTCAGTACTTC
TRBV9	TRBD1	16	-	TRBJ2-5	CASSVVGQGDGETQYF	TGTGCCAGCAGCGTAGTAGGCCAGGGGGACGGGGAGACCCAGTACTTC